This TCR beta chain was sequenced for a study of T-cell reconstitution after alpha-beta-depleted transplantation in children (TCRdb year 2016). As for the study more broadly: The study quantitatively tracked T-cell immune reconstitution after TCRalphabeta/CD19-depleted allogeneic hematopoietic cell transplantation in children using TCR repertoire profiling. Broad study findings and their caveats: About two months after transplant, the apparently early recovery of alphabetaT-cell counts reportedly depended on just several hundred clones that had expanded rapidly and came from non-depleted graft cells. Over the following months the frequencies of hyperexpanded clones went down, and after one year T-cell counts and TCRbeta diversity were mostly credited to newly produced T cells. In some patients, the high TCRbeta diversity seen at day 60 was put down to recipient T cells and intrathymic progenitors that had survived conditioning.

At the junction V is shortened by 0 bases and J by 3 bases; bases outside the gene matches: 10. Sequences SGHRS (CDR1) and YFSETQ (CDR2) are obtained from the germline V gene. From its cysteine to its phenylalanine, the CDR3 spans 18 amino acids. CDR3 DNA only is kept here, 54 bases in frame from base 1. The library was produced with PCR. Reads for this sample came from an Illumina HiSeq 2500. TCR libraries were prepared with molecular barcoding, using unique molecular identifiers to normalize TCRbeta repertoire quantification. TCRdb reanalyzed the raw reads on its own, using fastp at Q25 for trimming and MiXCR for clone calling, and kept in-frame beta chains. Entries are consolidated by CDR3 protein sequence, retaining the most common genes and DNA. The sample table holds 450,000 to 600,000 distinct CDR3 sequences, of which under 15% were seen once. 2% to 2.5% of the sample is taken by the ten largest.

This clonotype was observed a handful of times. Its antigen remains undetermined. Within one base of it there is no much larger clone, and no base qualities were kept. The label giving this sample's treatment or condition can be read as: allogeneic hematopoietic cell transplantation with graft depleted of TCRalphabeta T cells and CD19 B cells. The transplant recipients were children given TCRalphabeta/CD19-depleted allogeneic hematopoietic cell grafts. The receptor was derived from a male patient younger than 18 who had a stem cell transplant for acute myeloid leukemia, so the T cells may come from the graft donor. The chain employs TRBV5-1 and TRBJ2-1, with TRBD2 matching 9 junction bases. Sample: PBMCs, mostly from graft donor cells, taken 360 days after TCRalphabeta/CD19-depleted stem cell transplant. CDR3 protein: CASSLAGLAGSLYNEQFF. In nucleotide form, the sequence is TGCGCCAGCAGCTTGGCCGGCCTAGCGGGAAGTCTCTACAATGAGCAGTTCTTC.